The 19 T cell receptor beta chains listed next were all sequenced from one sample in a study of regulatory T cells in long-lasting Graves disease. Time point denoted: newly diagnosed GD, antithyroid drugs for less than 3 months. RNA extracted from PBMCs served as the sequencing template. With iRepertoire HTBI primers and Arm-PCR of CDR3 regions, TCR beta libraries were built. TCRdb independently ran MiXCR on the multiplex PCR reads; one entry per CDR3 protein. The data contain approximately 440,000 distinct CDR3 sequences, roughly 17% of them singletons. The sample was also linked to a second study, of T cells in Graves' hyperthyroidism and ophthalmopathy.

Material: peripheral blood mononuclear cells (PBMCs), obtained at new diagnosis, from a patient treated with antithyroid drugs. All receptors come from a man in his forties with Graves disease.

The chain combines TRBV12-5 with TRBJ2-7; 7 nucleotides align to TRBD2. Germline CDR1 is LGHNT and CDR2 is FRNRAP. Trimming removed 1 base from V and 5 bases from J; junction bases left unmatched: 8. The CDR3 consists of 15 residues. CDR3 loop: CASGLGGGSVNEQYF. In DNA form, the CDR3 reads TGTGCTAGTGGTTTGGGCGGCGGGAGCGTCAACGAGCAGTACTTC.

This sequence joins TRBV6-2 or TRBV6-3 and TRBJ2-4; D is possibly TRBD1 or TRBD2 (5 bases each). Per germline, CDR1 MNHEY and CDR2 SVGEGT. The CDR3 has 14 residues. Trimming stripped 8 bases from V and 0 bases from J, with 11 bases between. This CDR3 is CASLTGGAKNIQYF. CDR3 bases: TGTGCCAGCCTTACTGGGGGAGCCAAAAACATTCAGTACTTC.

This clonotype was detected ten times or more. The CDR3 DNA reads as TGCAGTGCGCCCGATTCGGGAGGGGGCGTCGTGTTCACTGAAGCTTTCTTT. It codes for CSAPDSGGGVVFTEAFF. V is TRBV20-1 and J is TRBJ1-1; 7 bases line up with TRBD1. CDR1 is DFQATT and CDR2 is SNEGSKA in the germline V gene (reference sequence). J lost 4 bases, V lost 6 bases, and 20 bases had no gene match. The CDR3 runs to 17 residues.

The chain recombines TRBV25-1 with TRBJ2-3; TRBD2 agrees at 10 bases. The CDR3 runs to 15 residues. Trimming took 3 bases from V and 4 from J; bases not matched to a gene: 4. CDR1 and CDR2 (germline): MGHDK, SYGVNS. DNA for the CDR3: TGTGCCAGCAGTGAGAGCGGGAGGGCGGCAGATACGCAGTATTTT. This encodes CASSESGRAADTQYF.

With respect to this clonotype: The junction departs from the called germline gene at one end, perhaps through a read error. This CDR3 is CSARSIARGAYNEKLLF. CDR3 nucleotides: TGCAGTGCTAGATCCATCGCCAGGGGAGCTTATAATGAAAAACTGCTTTTT. This chain links TRBV20-1 with TRBJ1-4, with TRBD1 as a possible D gene (6 bases). Germline CDR1 and CDR2: DFQATT and SNEGSKA (reference sequence). The CDR3 length is 17 residues.

This clonotype was counted ten times or more. V and J are TRBV20-1 and TRBJ2-7; TRBD1 might be the D (6 bases). This CDR3 comprises 16 residues. V lost 0 bases, J lost 0 bases, and 15 bases lay in between. Germline CDR1 is DFQATT and CDR2 is SNEGSKA (reference sequence). The CDR3 here is CSARDRRQGISYEQYF. For the CDR3, the DNA is TGCAGTGCTAGAGATCGTCGGCAGGGGATCTCCTACGAGCAGTACTTC.

The sample holds many counts of this clonotype. This sequence joins TRBV27 and TRBJ2-1; 7 bases are shared with TRBD2. Unmatched junction bases numbered 8, after V lost 6 bases and J lost 3 bases. CDR3 length: 15 amino acids. Germline CDR1 and CDR2: MNHEY and SMNVEV (reference sequence). For the CDR3, the DNA is TGTGCCAGCAGGAGTGGGACTACCCTCTACAATGAGCAGTTCTTC. Amino acids: CASRSGTTLYNEQFF.

The chain uses TRBV27 and TRBJ1-2, with D unclear. The germline gives CDR1 MNHEY, CDR2 SMNVEV (reference sequence). The germline V and J ends were trimmed by 5 bases and 1 base, with 20 bases remaining between them. The CDR3 contains 17 residues. CDR3 residues: CASSPTSKGRDNYGYTF. DNA of the CDR3: TGTGCCAGCAGTCCCACCTCCAAAGGACGGGATAACTATGGCTACACCTTC.

This clonotype was counted ten times or more. The rearrangement uses TRBV12-3 or TRBV12-4 and TRBJ2-7; possible D gene TRBD2, 6 bases. Between the trimmed V and J ends, which lost 0 bases and 6 bases, there was a span of 15 bases. The CDR3 consists of 15 residues. CDR3 residues: CASSLAGGTHGEQYF. CDR3 bases: TGTGCCAGCAGTTTAGCTGGGGGGACGCATGGCGAGCAGTACTTC.

This clonotype showed up many times. The chain employs TRBV7-6 and TRBJ2-6; D is unresolved. V was shortened by 0 bases and J by 2 bases, with 5 bases between the two germline ends. The CDR3 contains 15 residues. The germline CDR1 and CDR2 sequences are SGHVS and FNYEAQ. The CDR3 DNA reads TGTGCCAGCAGCTTAGCCAGACCTGGGGCCAACGTCCTGACTTTC. This codes for CASSLARPGANVLTF.

This clonotype was counted many times. The gene calls are TRBV6-1 and TRBJ2-5, with D uncertain. The ends were cut back, 5 bases at V and 2 bases at J, with 12 bases in the middle. CDR1 and CDR2 from the germline V gene are MNHNS and SASEGT. The CDR3 totals 14 residues. In DNA, the CDR3 is TGTGCCAGCAGTCTGTGGGCCTCGCAAGAGACCCAGTACTTC. This codes for CASSLWASQETQYF.

As for this clonotype: A much larger clone differs from this one at a single base, so this may be a read error. The CDR3 sequence: CAWGWQSYEQYF. Written as DNA, the CDR3 is TGTGCCTGGGGTTGGCAGTCCTACGAGCAGTACTTC. This chain uses TRBV30 with TRBJ2-7; D uncertain. V lost 5 bases and J 1 base, leaving 9 bases between the germline ends. CDR1 and CDR2 (germline): GTSNPN, SVGIG (reference sequence). CDR3 size: 12 residues.

Many counts were recorded for this clonotype. This chain connects TRBV2 to TRBJ1-4, with D hard to call. This CDR3 has 13 amino acids. Between the trimmed V and J ends, which lost 4 bases and 8 bases, there was a span of 11 bases. Germline-derived CDR1 and CDR2 are SNHLY and FYNNEI. This CDR3 reads CASSGGFGEKLFF. The CDR3, as DNA: TGTGCCAGCAGTGGCGGGTTCGGGGAAAAACTGTTTTTT.

The J gene is TRBJ2-2, the V gene TRBV20-1; 14 bases line up with TRBD2. This CDR3 comprises 18 residues. The ends lost 3 bases at V and 5 bases at J; junction bases unmatched: 11. The germline CDR1 and CDR2 sequences are DFQATT and SNEGSKA (reference sequence). The CDR3 nucleotides read TGCAGTGCTAGTGGACTAGCGGGAGGTGATTTTGGTACCGGGGAGCTGTTTTTT. It translates to CSASGLAGGDFGTGELFF.

This clonotype was detected many times. This rearrangement joins TRBV5-1 to TRBJ1-1, with D perhaps matching TRBD1 (6 bases). Trimming cost V 4 bases and J 1 base, with 14 bases left between them. Germline CDR1 SGHRS, CDR2 YFSETQ. This CDR3 has 15 residues. CDR3 protein: CASSRGGQGNTEAFF. The CDR3 region has the DNA TGCGCCAGCAGCCGAGGGGGTCAGGGGAACACTGAAGCTTTCTTT.

This chain uses TRBV12-3 or TRBV12-4 with TRBJ2-1; a weak D match, TRBD1 (6 bases). Trimming took off 3 bases at V and 12 bases at J, with 12 bases between the two ends. The CDR3 is made up of 12 amino acids. The CDR3 loop reads CASSLWGLGQFF. DNA of the CDR3: TGTGCCAGCAGTTTGTGGGGGCTTGGGCAGTTCTTC.

This clonotype was observed at least ten times. This chain joins TRBV28 and TRBJ2-1; 7 nucleotides align to TRBD2. The J segment lost 8 bases and the V segment lost 5 bases, leaving 18 bases of the junction unmatched. CDR3 length: 17 residues. From germline, CDR1 is MDHEN and CDR2 SYDVKM. The CDR3 is CASSPPLGGRVFDEQFF. The CDR3 DNA reads TGTGCCAGCAGTCCCCCCCTTGGAGGGAGGGTGTTTGATGAGCAGTTCTTC. Combining the CDR3 with reference TRBV28 and TRBJ2-1 gives the whole variable domain DVKVTQSSRYLVKRTGEKVFLECVQDMDHENMFWYRQDPGLGLRLIYFSYDVKMKEKGDIPEGYSVSREKKERFSLILESASTNQTSMYLCASSPPLGGRVFDEQFFGPGTRLTVL.

This clonotype has at least ten counts. One end of the junction is discordant with germline, which a read error may explain. This chain connects TRBV5-1 to TRBJ2-2, with D possibly TRBD1 on 5 matching bases. This CDR3 is 17 amino acids long. From germline, CDR1 is SGHRS and CDR2 YFSETQ. CDR3 sequence (DNA): TGTGCCAGCAGCTTGGGTCTCCGGACACCGAACACCGGGGAGCTGTTTTTT. Amino acids: CASSLGLRTPNTGELFF. Full variable domain (outside the CDR3, taken from reference TRBV5-1 and TRBJ2-2): KAGVTQTPRYLIKTRGQQVTLSCSPISGHRSVSWYQQTPGQGLQFLFEYFSETQRNKGNFPGRFSGRQFSNSRSEMNVSTLELGDSALYLCASSLGLRTPNTGELFFGEGSRLTVL.

The chain links TRBV9 to TRBJ1-2; the D is unclear. Germline V gives CDR1 SGDLS, CDR2 YYNGEE. The length of the CDR3 is 16 residues. With 0 bases removed from V and 4 bases from J, the gap between germline ends came to 16 bases. CDR3 nucleotides: TGTGCCAGCAGCGTAGATATAAGAGTGGGCAGCTATGGCTACACCTTC. Its translation: CASSVDIRVGSYGYTF.